A selection of T cell receptor beta chains follows, all from one sample in a study of blood T cells in healthy people across ages. TCRdb recomputed calls from the 5' RACE reads with MiXCR, one row per CDR3 protein. The repertoire holds 1,100,000 or so distinct CDR3 sequences, with around 43% as singletons. Specimen: blood. The receptors come from a woman aged 60-75 years in good health. The CDR3 runs from the conserved cysteine through the conserved F or W. Fields, in order: CDR3 DNA, CDR3 protein, D gene, clone size, J gene, V gene. A D gene is named only where the DNA matches it firmly. Clone size is shown for a subset of rows, as once, few, many or a class of expanded clone.

CDR3 DNA: TGCAGCCCGCAGTGGGGGGGTTTTATAACAGAGACCCAGTACTTC
CDR3 protein: CSPQWGGFITETQYF
D gene: TRBD2
clone size: NA
J gene: TRBJ2-5
V gene: TRBV20-1

CDR3 DNA: TGTGCCAGCAGTTCTGGGACTAGCGGGGACAATGAGCAGTTCTTC
CDR3 protein: CASSSGTSGDNEQFF
D gene: TRBD2
clone size: many
J gene: TRBJ2-1
V gene: TRBV27

CDR3 DNA: TGTGCCAGCAGAAAAGACGGATCCTACGAGCAGTACTTC
CDR3 protein: CASRKDGSYEQYF
D gene: NA
clone size: few
J gene: TRBJ2-7
V gene: TRBV27

CDR3 DNA: TGTGCCAGCAGCTCAGGGGGCTCTGGGGCCAACGTCCTGACTTTC
CDR3 protein: CASSSGGSGANVLTF
D gene: TRBD1
clone size: many
J gene: TRBJ2-6
V gene: TRBV7-2

CDR3 DNA: TGTGCCAGCAGCCCTACGGGACAGGTAACCCTGCAGTACTTC
CDR3 protein: CASSPTGQVTLQYF
D gene: TRBD1
clone size: few
J gene: TRBJ2-7
V gene: TRBV7-2

CDR3 DNA: TGTGCCAGCACGGAACTAGCGGGAGGACCCTACGAGCAGTACTTC
CDR3 protein: CASTELAGGPYEQYF
D gene: TRBD2
clone size: NA
J gene: TRBJ2-7
V gene: TRBV6-5

CDR3 DNA: TGTGCCAGCAGCTTAGGCATCTTGCTAGCGGGGTACAATGAGCAGTTCTTC
CDR3 protein: CASSLGILLAGYNEQFF
D gene: TRBD2
clone size: few
J gene: TRBJ2-1
V gene: TRBV7-2

CDR3 DNA: TGCAGTGCTGGAGATCCTTCGGGGGCCAGCGTCCTGACTTTC
CDR3 protein: CSAGDPSGASVLTF
D gene: NA
clone size: NA
J gene: TRBJ2-6
V gene: TRBV20-1

CDR3 DNA: TGTGCCAGCAGTAAGACTAGCGGGAGTTACAATGAGCAGTACTTC
CDR3 protein: CASSKTSGSYNEQYF
D gene: TRBD2
clone size: once
J gene: TRBJ2-7
V gene: TRBV2

CDR3 DNA: TGTGCCAGCAGTTATCCTGGGACTTTTGGCTACACCTTC
CDR3 protein: CASSYPGTFGYTF
D gene: NA
clone size: NA
J gene: TRBJ1-2
V gene: TRBV6-5

CDR3 DNA: TGCAGTGCCCCACCGGGGAACTATGGCTACACCTTC
CDR3 protein: CSAPPGNYGYTF
D gene: NA
clone size: NA
J gene: TRBJ1-2
V gene: TRBV20-1

CDR3 DNA: TGCGCCAGCAGCTTGGAAACAGGGGGCGGATACTATGGCTACACCTTC
CDR3 protein: CASSLETGGGYYGYTF
D gene: TRBD1
clone size: NA
J gene: TRBJ1-2
V gene: TRBV5-1

CDR3 DNA: TGTGCCAGCAGGGCCGGGACAGGGATCGGCGGGGAGCTGTTTTTT
CDR3 protein: CASRAGTGIGGELFF
D gene: TRBD1
clone size: NA
J gene: TRBJ2-2
V gene: TRBV2

CDR3 DNA: TGCGCCAGCAGCCAAGAATCCCTTAGCACAGATACGCAGTGTTTT
CDR3 protein: CASSQESLSTDTQCF
D gene: NA
clone size: NA
J gene: TRBJ2-3
V gene: TRBV4-1

CDR3 DNA: TGCAGCGTTACCGGGACCTCCTACGAGCAGTACTTC
CDR3 protein: CSVTGTSYEQYF
D gene: NA
clone size: many
J gene: TRBJ2-7
V gene: TRBV29-1

CDR3 DNA: TGCAGTGCTAGAGGAAGGGCCCGAGCCTCGGGGGAGCAGTACTTC
CDR3 protein: CSARGRARASGEQYF
D gene: NA
clone size: few
J gene: TRBJ2-7
V gene: TRBV20-1

CDR3 DNA: TGCAGTATCCGGGACCGAGCCTACGAGCAGTACTTC
CDR3 protein: CSIRDRAYEQYF
D gene: NA
clone size: NA
J gene: TRBJ2-7
V gene: TRBV20-1

CDR3 DNA: TGCGCCAGCAGCCTATTGGGGGCGTTTGAAAAACTGTTTTTT
CDR3 protein: CASSLLGAFEKLFF
D gene: NA
clone size: NA
J gene: TRBJ1-4
V gene: TRBV5-1

CDR3 DNA: TGTGCCATCAGTGCTACTAGCGATACCCAAGAGACCCAGTACTTC
CDR3 protein: CAISATSDTQETQYF
D gene: TRBD2
clone size: NA
J gene: TRBJ2-5
V gene: TRBV10-3

CDR3 DNA: TGTGCCAGCAGCCCCTCCGTCCAGAACACCGGGGAGCTGTTTTTT
CDR3 protein: CASSPSVQNTGELFF
D gene: NA
clone size: NA
J gene: TRBJ2-2
V gene: TRBV7-2

CDR3 DNA: TGTGCCAGCAGTTTTTCTACCTCCTACGAGCAGTACTTC
CDR3 protein: CASSFSTSYEQYF
D gene: NA
clone size: few
J gene: TRBJ2-7
V gene: TRBV27

CDR3 DNA: TGTGCCAGCACCCAGGGACTAGCGGGAGGGGGTGAGCAGTTCTTC
CDR3 protein: CASTQGLAGGGEQFF
D gene: TRBD2
clone size: NA
J gene: TRBJ2-1
V gene: TRBV27

CDR3 DNA: TGTGCCAGCGGTCCCAGGGCAGATACGCAGTATTTT
CDR3 protein: CASGPRADTQYF
D gene: NA
clone size: few
J gene: TRBJ2-3
V gene: TRBV27

CDR3 DNA: TGTGCCAGCAGCTCGGACAGTCTTCACGCAGGGGCCAACGTTCTGACTTTC
CDR3 protein: CASSSDSLHAGANVLTF
D gene: NA
clone size: few
J gene: TRBJ2-6
V gene: TRBV7-8

CDR3 DNA: TGTGCCAGCAGCTTGACAGGGCGGGACTATGGCTACACCTTC
CDR3 protein: CASSLTGRDYGYTF
D gene: TRBD1
clone size: NA
J gene: TRBJ1-2
V gene: TRBV7-9

CDR3 DNA: TGTGCCACCAGTCGCACAGGGGGTTTTCAGGGGGGTCCCGGGGAGCTGTTTTTT
CDR3 protein: CATSRTGGFQGGPGELFF
D gene: TRBD1
clone size: NA
J gene: TRBJ2-2
V gene: TRBV15

CDR3 DNA: TGCAGTGCTAGATCAGGGTACACAGATACGCAGTATTTT
CDR3 protein: CSARSGYTDTQYF
D gene: NA
clone size: NA
J gene: TRBJ2-3
V gene: TRBV20-1

CDR3 DNA: TGTGCCAGCAGCCTAACCGGGACGGCGGGCGAGACCCAGTACTTC
CDR3 protein: CASSLTGTAGETQYF
D gene: NA
clone size: few
J gene: TRBJ2-5
V gene: TRBV11-1

CDR3 DNA: TGTGCCAGCAGCGGGGCTAGCGGGGGTGCAGGGCAGTTCTTC
CDR3 protein: CASSGASGGAGQFF
D gene: TRBD2
clone size: NA
J gene: TRBJ2-1
V gene: TRBV7-3

CDR3 DNA: TGTGCCAGCAGTCTACTTCGGGGGGGGGAGACCCAGTACTTC
CDR3 protein: CASSLLRGGETQYF
D gene: TRBD2
clone size: few
J gene: TRBJ2-5
V gene: TRBV27

CDR3 DNA: TGTGCCACCAGTGACAGCGGGGGCAAGCCCCAGCATTTT
CDR3 protein: CATSDSGGKPQHF
D gene: NA
clone size: NA
J gene: TRBJ1-5
V gene: TRBV24-1

CDR3 DNA: TGCAGTGCCGGTCGGGGAGCGAGCTACGAGCAGTACTTC
CDR3 protein: CSAGRGASYEQYF
D gene: NA
clone size: few
J gene: TRBJ2-7
V gene: TRBV20-1

CDR3 DNA: TGTGCCAGCAGCTTGGAGGCCAGGGGTCCTAGCGGGAACTCCTACGAGCAGTACTTC
CDR3 protein: CASSLEARGPSGNSYEQYF
D gene: TRBD2
clone size: NA
J gene: TRBJ2-7
V gene: TRBV11-1

CDR3 DNA: TGTGCCAGCAGCCAAGGTTGGGGCTCCTCCTACGAGCAGTACTTC
CDR3 protein: CASSQGWGSSYEQYF
D gene: NA
clone size: NA
J gene: TRBJ2-7
V gene: TRBV3-1

CDR3 DNA: TGCGCCAGCAGCTTAGACAGGATGACTGACAATGAGCAGTACTTC
CDR3 protein: CASSLDRMTDNEQYF
D gene: NA
clone size: NA
J gene: TRBJ2-5
V gene: TRBV11-1

CDR3 DNA: TGTGCCAGCAGTTTCTATAGGTCAGGGCACTACAATGAGCAGTTCTTC
CDR3 protein: CASSFYRSGHYNEQFF
D gene: NA
clone size: few
J gene: TRBJ2-1
V gene: TRBV27

CDR3 DNA: TGTGCCAGCAGCTTACAGCCAGGACCGATTACGCAGTATTTT
CDR3 protein: CASSLQPGPITQYF
D gene: NA
clone size: NA
J gene: TRBJ2-3
V gene: TRBV13

CDR3 DNA: TGTGCCAGCTCAGACCCCCTTAGGACAGCTTTATCTGGGGCCAACGTCCTGACTTTC
CDR3 protein: CASSDPLRTALSGANVLTF
D gene: NA
clone size: few
J gene: TRBJ2-6
V gene: TRBV18

CDR3 DNA: TGCAGTGTCCACCTTCAGGGGCGTCCCTCCTACGAGCAGTACTTC
CDR3 protein: CSVHLQGRPSYEQYF
D gene: NA
clone size: few
J gene: TRBJ2-7
V gene: TRBV20-1

CDR3 DNA: TGTGCCAGCAGTCTTAACAGGGTTAGCTACGAGCAGTACTTC
CDR3 protein: CASSLNRVSYEQYF
D gene: NA
clone size: NA
J gene: TRBJ2-7
V gene: TRBV27

CDR3 DNA: TGTGCCAGCAGTAGCCCAAATTTACAAACGCGGGACATTGCAGGGTTCCACGAGCAGTACTTC
CDR3 protein: CASSSPNLQTRDIAGFHEQYF
D gene: NA
clone size: few
J gene: TRBJ2-7
V gene: TRBV6-1

CDR3 DNA: TGCGCCAGCAGCTTGCGAACTAGCGGTGACAATGAGCAGTACTTC
CDR3 protein: CASSLRTSGDNEQYF
D gene: TRBD2
clone size: NA
J gene: TRBJ2-5
V gene: TRBV5-1

CDR3 DNA: TGCGCCAGCAGCCCGCGGGACAGGTCCCTTAGCACAGATACGCGGTATTTT
CDR3 protein: CASSPRDRSLSTDTRYF
D gene: TRBD1
clone size: NA
J gene: TRBJ2-3
V gene: TRBV4-1

CDR3 DNA: TGTGCCAGCAGCTTTTATGCCAGGTCCCACTATGGCTACACCTTC
CDR3 protein: CASSFYARSHYGYTF
D gene: NA
clone size: NA
J gene: TRBJ1-2
V gene: TRBV7-3

CDR3 DNA: TGCGCCAGCAGTGATCCCCGGTTTGGACTAGCGGGAGAGCTGAAAGAGACCCAGTACTTC
CDR3 protein: CASSDPRFGLAGELKETQYF
D gene: TRBD2
clone size: NA
J gene: TRBJ2-5
V gene: TRBV10-1